Listed here are 12 T cell receptor beta chains from one sample, sequenced in a study of T cells in women clearing cervical HPV infection. Profiled with immunoSEQ multiplex PCR; TCRdb holds only in-frame clones, not every one. The listing records about 30,000 clones. Sequencing input: blood buffy coat. The origin of the receptors is a woman aged 18-69 years with a cervical HPV16 infection that either progressed to CIN3+ or cleared (not recorded which).

With regard to this clone: The CDR3 end lies 3 residues beyond the end of the read and is filled in from the germline J gene. The chain has TRBV10-3 and TRBJ2-1; a weak D match, TRBD1 (7 bases). Trimming removed 6 bases from V and 5 bases from J, with 17 bases in between. Germline loops: CDR1 ENHRY, CDR2 SYGVKD. The CDR3 sequence is 15 residues long. The CDR3 bases that were read are TGTGCCATCAGCGGGAGACAGGGACAACACAATGAG. This encodes CAISGRQGQHNE. In full, the CDR3 reads CAISGRQGQHNEQFF.

CDR3 protein: CSAISSRDIQYF. The DNA read from the CDR3 is TGCAGTGCTATTTCCAGCAGGGACATT. The chain uses TRBV20-1 and TRBJ2-4; possible D gene TRBD1, 5 bases. The missing CDR3 end, 3 residues past where the read stops, is filled in from the germline J gene. Trimming removed 4 bases at V and 8 bases at J, with 12 bases between. The CDR3 totals 12 residues. CDR1 and CDR2 (germline): DFQATT, SNEGSKA (reference sequence).

Comment on this clone: With the read ending 3 residues before the CDR3 end, the germline J gene is used to fill in that end. V gene TRBV20-1 combines with J gene TRBJ2-2; tentative D call: TRBD1 (6 bases). From germline, CDR1 is DFQATT and CDR2 SNEGSKA (reference sequence). CDR3 size: 15 residues. CDR3 amino acids: CSARQGSSYNSPLFF. The CDR3 bases that were read are TGCAGTGCTAGACAGGGGAGCTCCTATAATTCACCG.

In the case of this clone: The CDR3 extends 3 residues past the end of the read, so its final part is completed from the germline J gene. The rearrangement uses TRBV5-1 and TRBJ1-2; 8 nucleotides align to TRBD1. The CDR3 is 13 residues long. The germline V gene encodes CDR1 SGHRS and CDR2 YFSETQ. The V gene end was trimmed by 4 bases and the J gene end by 4 bases; junction bases not matched to a gene: 3. The CDR3 here is CASSRTGSYGYTF. The CDR3 DNA, read in part, is TGCGCCAGCAGCAGGACAGGGAGCTATGGC.

In regard to this clone: Read data end 3 residues before the CDR3 end; the end is taken from the germline J gene. The chain links TRBV5-1 to TRBJ1-1; 7 positions agree with TRBD1. V was pared by 0 bases and J by 4 bases, with 3 bases of the junction left unmatched. CDR1 SGHRS and CDR2 YFSETQ come from the germline V gene. The CDR3 covers 14 residues. This CDR3 reads CASSLGQGSTEAFF. The sequenced CDR3 bases are TGCGCCAGCAGCTTGGGACAGGGTTCCACTGAA.

Regarding this clone: The DNA ends 3 residues before the CDR3 does, and the rest of the CDR3 is filled in from the germline J gene. The chain employs TRBV19 and TRBJ1-5; D may be TRBD1 (6 bases). This CDR3 region has 15 residues. Trimming stripped 6 bases from V and 4 bases from J, with 16 bases between. The germline gives CDR1 LNHDA, CDR2 SQIVND (reference sequence). CDR3 in amino acids: CASSRLLGANQPQHF. The CDR3 DNA, read in part, is TGTGCCAGTAGCCGACTGTTGGGGGCAAATCAGCCC.

Of note for this clone: From the germline J gene comes the end of the CDR3, since the read stops 3 residues before it. This rearrangement joins TRBV30 to TRBJ2-5; D is uncertain. Between the trimmed V and J ends, which lost 2 bases and 3 bases, there was a span of 10 bases. The CDR3 has 13 amino acids. Germline CDR1 GTSNPN, CDR2 SVGIG (reference sequence). This CDR3 reads CAWSRSRKETQYF. The CDR3 DNA, read in part, is TGTGCCTGGAGTCGATCCAGAAAAGAGACC.

As concerns this clone: The CDR3 end is not reached by the read, which stops 3 residues before it; the germline J gene fills it in. The chain carries TRBV7-2 and TRBJ2-3, with TRBD2 matching over 9 bases. The length of the CDR3 is 17 residues. Germline loops: CDR1 SGHTA, CDR2 FQGNSA. The CDR3 bases that were read are TGTGCAAGTCGCTTAGCGACGGCGGGAGGGAGCACAGATACG. This encodes CASRLATAGGSTDT. The full CDR3 reads CASRLATAGGSTDTQYF.

Regarding this clone: The CDR3 end falls 3 residues outside the read, so it is completed with the germline J gene. The chain is built from TRBV10-3 and TRBJ2-3; a possible D gene is TRBD1 (6 bases). The CDR3 is 14 residues long. V was clipped by 7 bases and J by 0 bases, with 11 bases between them. CDR1 and CDR2 (germline): ENHRY, SYGVKD. Partial CDR3 DNA: TGTGCCATCAACAGGGACCATAGCACAGATACG. This encodes CAINRDHSTDT. The whole CDR3 region reads CAINRDHSTDTQYF.

A note on this clone: The read halts 3 residues ahead of the CDR3 end, with the missing end drawn from the germline J gene. The rearrangement joins TRBV29-1 to TRBJ2-2; 8 bases fit TRBD1. CDR1 and CDR2 from the germline V gene are SQVTM and ANQGSEA. V shed 0 bases, J shed 8 bases, and the junction held 8 bases outside the gene matches. CDR3 size: 15 residues. The CDR3 spells CSVEDIQGAPGELFF. The covered CDR3 bases are TGCAGCGTTGAAGATATCCAGGGGGCGCCTGGGGAG.

Details on this clone: The CDR3 end falls 3 residues outside the read, so it is completed with the germline J gene. The J gene is TRBJ1-2, the V gene TRBV2; 12 bases line up with TRBD1. The CDR3 spans 14 residues. Germline CDR1 is SNHLY and CDR2 is FYNNEI. The sequenced CDR3 bases are TGTGCCAGCAGCTCTGGGACAGGGGGCGAAGGC. Translated, it gives CASSSGTGGEG. The complete CDR3 sequence is CASSSGTGGEGYTF. Combining the CDR3 with reference TRBV2 and TRBJ1-2 gives the whole variable domain EPEVTQTPSHQVTQMGQEVILRCVPISNHLYFYWYRQILGQKVEFLVSFYNNEISEKSEIFDDQFSVERPDGSNFTLKIRSTKLEDSAMYFCASSSGTGGEGYTFGSGTRLTVV.

With regard to this clone: The DNA ends 3 residues before the CDR3 does, and the rest of the CDR3 is filled in from the germline J gene. The V gene is TRBV19, the J gene TRBJ1-4, with D perhaps matching TRBD1 (6 bases). V was clipped by 4 bases and J by 4 bases, with 10 bases between them. The CDR3 sequence is 14 residues long. Germline V gene data show CDR1 as LNHDA and CDR2 as SQIVND (reference sequence). CDR3 bases read: TGTGCCAGTAGTACCGACAGGCGTAATGAAAAA. Protein sequence: CASSTDRRNEK. In full, the CDR3 reads CASSTDRRNEKLFF.